Listed below are T cell receptor beta chains from one sample, sequenced in a study of cytomegalovirus exposure and HLA in healthy donors. Repertoires were generated with immunoSEQ multiplex PCR, while TCRdb's copy carries only in-frame clones and drops some. The table records 110,000 to 150,000 clones, around 73% of them present only once. The sequenced sample was PBMCs. The receptors derive from a female donor in good health and CMV-seronegative. Both conserved end residues are part of each CDR3. A D gene is named only where the DNA matches it firmly. Only some rows state a clone size, as once, few, many or a class for expanded clones.

v_call	d_call	j_call	cdr3_length	clone_size	cdr3_nt	cdr3_aa
TRBV6-1	-	TRBJ1-1	12	few	TGTGCCAGCACCCAAATCAACACTGAAGCTTTCTTT	CASTQINTEAFF
TRBV11-2	TRBD2	TRBJ2-1	14	-	TGTGCCAGCAGCTTACGCGGACTAGCGGGAGAGGAGTTCTTC	CASSLRGLAGEEFF
TRBV6-1	-	TRBJ2-7	16	once	TGTGCCAGCAGTGAAGTGGTGGGAGGGGGGTCCTACGAGCAGTACTTC	CASSEVVGGGSYEQYF
TRBV5-1	-	TRBJ2-4	16	-	TGCGCCAGCAGGGAAGTACCCGGGACAGGCGGGGGAATTCAGTACTTC	CASREVPGTGGGIQYF
TRBV28	-	TRBJ2-7	13	-	TGTGCCAGCAGTCAGACGGACAGACACGAGCAGTACTTC	CASSQTDRHEQYF
TRBV7-2	TRBD2	TRBJ2-1	15	once	TGTGCCAGCAGCTTAGAACTAGCGGGGGGTTGGGAGCAGTTCTTC	CASSLELAGGWEQFF
TRBV5-1	-	TRBJ1-1	14	-	TGCGCCAGCAGCTTACGAACTATGAACACTGAAGCTTTCTTT	CASSLRTMNTEAFF
TRBV6-5	TRBD1	TRBJ1-2	14	-	TGTGCCAGCGGCATAGAGGGACAGGGAGGCGGCTACACCTTC	CASGIEGQGGGYTF
TRBV6-1	-	TRBJ2-2	14	-	TGTGCCAGCAGTGAGGTCAGGGTTGTCGGGGAGCTGTTTTTT	CASSEVRVVGELFF
TRBV6-5	TRBD1	TRBJ1-1	15	-	TGTGCCAGCAGACCTAGACAGGGGACGGGCACTGAAGCTTTCTTT	CASRPRQGTGTEAFF
TRBV6-1	-	TRBJ1-5	16	-	TGTGCCAGCAGTGAATTAGCAAGTTATAGCAATCAGCCCCAGCATTTT	CASSELASYSNQPQHF
TRBV29-1	TRBD2	TRBJ2-5	15	-	TGCAGCGTTGGTGCGGGGGGGGGAGGGTTGGAGACCCAGTACTTC	CSVGAGGGGLETQYF
TRBV29-1	TRBD1	TRBJ2-5	14	-	TGCAGCGTTGGAAGTACAGGGGGGAAAGAGACCCAGTACTTC	CSVGSTGGKETQYF
TRBV5-1	-	TRBJ2-7	15	-	TGCGCCAGCAGCTTGGCGGGTGCAGGGTCCTACGAGCAGTACTTC	CASSLAGAGSYEQYF
TRBV5-6	-	TRBJ2-1	13	-	TGTGCCAGCAGCTTGGAGGGAGCGGGCGAGCAGTTCTTC	CASSLEGAGEQFF
TRBV5-6	-	TRBJ1-1	14	-	TGTGCCAGCAGCTTACAATTAACAGGTTGCGAAGCTTTCTTT	CASSLQLTGCEAFF
TRBV30	-	TRBJ1-2	14	-	TGTGCCTGGAGTGACCCACCGCTAATCTATGGCTACACCTTC	CAWSDPPLIYGYTF
TRBV28	-	TRBJ1-1	17	-	TGTGCCAGCAGTTTATTAGCAGGCAGGGGACTGAACACTGAAGCTTTCTTT	CASSLLAGRGLNTEAFF
TRBV6-1	-	TRBJ2-7	15	-	TGTGCCAGCAGCACCGCCCCCGACACCTACTACGAGCAGTACTTC	CASSTAPDTYYEQYF
TRBV7-2	-	TRBJ1-5	14	once	TGTGCCAGCAGCCCCCCGGGGGGCGGCCAGCCCCAGCATTTT	CASSPPGGGQPQHF
TRBV6-1	-	TRBJ2-1	12	-	TGTGCCAGCAGTGTCGGTTACAATGAGCAGTTCTTC	CASSVGYNEQFF
TRBV10-1	-	TRBJ2-7	18	-	TGCGCCAGCAGAATACAGCGTTCTTTGGAATGTCGGGACTACGAGCAGTACTTC	CASRIQRSLECRDYEQYF
TRBV5-8	-	TRBJ2-7	16	once	TGTGCCAGCAGCCTGACAGGACTCCCGGAAGCCTACGAGCAGTACTTC	CASSLTGLPEAYEQYF